Sequencing of this TCR beta chain was carried out in a study of long-term antiretroviral therapy in people with HIV. General study findings and limits: Whichever time point was examined, clones expanded before ART dominated the repertoire. Even long-term ART left TRB diversity below transplant donor controls, despite gains. Samples were collected from about 2003 to 2018 under possibly less effective ART regimens.

Remarks on this clone: Its antigen is unknown.

This was the immunoSEQ v3.0 assay at survey level. Sequencing of each sample targeted about 40,000-50,000 T-cell genomes. Profiled with immunoSEQ multiplex PCR; TCRdb holds only in-frame clones, not every one. The sample carries tens of thousands of clones, about 95% recorded once. The CDR3 has 16 amino acids. With V trimmed by 2 bases and J by 5 bases, 9 bases remained unmatched. CDR1 is MNHNY and CDR2 is SVGAGI in the germline V gene (reference sequence). The receptor comes from a woman aged 45-65 years with HIV. V and J are TRBV6-6 and TRBJ1-5; 7 positions match TRBD1. Sequencing was performed on unsorted PBMCs, taken 3.7 years after starting antiretroviral therapy. The CDR3 bases are TGTGCCAGCAGTTACCACCTGACAGGGAGGGATCAGCCCCAGCATTTT. The encoded protein is CASSYHLTGRDQPQHF.